This T cell receptor beta chain was identified during a study of blood T cell repertoires in COVID-19. Study context: Some COVID-19 samples were acute and others convalescent; all came from the United States, Italy and Spain. T cells, B-cell-depleted T cells, or PBMCs provided the cDNA or gDNA that served as material.

CDR3 size: 11 residues. V lost 3 bases and J lost 5, with 8 bases in between. The V gene's germline CDR1 is DFQATT and CDR2 SNEGSKA (reference sequence). Concerning this clone itself: Other DNA variants within this sample encode the same CDR3.

Per the original data handling: The assay estimated nucleated cells by amplifying reference gene primers. The repertoire was sequenced with immunoSEQ multiplex PCR; TCRdb's copy has only in-frame clones and lacks some. The V and J calls and clone size come from that table; D and trimming were worked out from the DNA. The sample gives fewer than 60,000 clones, about 84% of which show up once; around 10% is in the top ten. Sequencing was carried out using peripheral blood. The chain uses TRBV20-1 and TRBJ2-7; D gene ambiguous. The origin of this receptor is a man in his sixties with acute or convalescent COVID-19. CDR3 coding DNA: TGCAGTGCTAGGTCAGGTCACGAGCAGTACTTC. This encodes CSARSGHEQYF.